Below, 20 T cell receptor beta chains from the same sample are listed, as sequenced in a study of metastatic and nonmetastatic thyroid tumors. Every patient underwent thyroid surgery untreated. TCRdb reassembled clones from the PCR reads with MiXCR. The data show about 14,000 clones, 25% to 30% seen once. Sequenced: blood. The receptors originated from a female donor with papillary thyroid cancer or a benign thyroid nodule (not recorded which). Some clones in this sample may be carry-over from other donors' samples.

This sequence joins TRBV12-3 or TRBV12-4 and TRBJ2-5; the D call may be TRBD1 or TRBD2 (6 bases each). This CDR3 contains 17 residues. Trimming cost V 5 bases and J 0 bases, with 19 bases left between them. This chain's CDR3 is CASSAGLGGRDQETQYF. CDR3 in DNA: TGTGCCAGCAGTGCGGGGCTCGGGGGCCGTGACCAAGAGACCCAGTACTTC.

By sample fraction, this clone is medium-sized (0.01 to 0.1%). V and J are TRBV29-1 and TRBJ2-1; the D gene is possibly TRBD1 (6 bases). Germline-derived CDR1 and CDR2 are SQVTM and ANQGSEA. Trimming left V 3 bases short and J 1 base short, with 16 bases between. The CDR3 loop spans 16 amino acids. Written as DNA, the CDR3 is TGCAGCGTTGAGGGGGCCAGGGACAAGTCCTACAATGAGCAGTTCTTC. This gives the protein CSVEGARDKSYNEQFF.

This clone was recorded many times. The identical CDR3 is also encoded by other nucleotide sequences in the sample. J is TRBJ1-1 and V is TRBV4-1, with a tentative D call TRBD1 (6 bases). The V end lost 0 bases, the J end lost 7 bases, and 15 bases lay between the germline ends. Germline V gene data show CDR1 as MGHRA and CDR2 as YSYEKL. The CDR3 has 15 amino acids. The chain's CDR3 is CASSQDWGARGEAFF. CDR3 in DNA: TGCGCCAGCAGCCAAGATTGGGGGGCTAGAGGTGAAGCTTTCTTT.

By share, this clone counts as medium-sized (0.01 to 0.1%). The sample contains more than one DNA sequence encoding this CDR3. This sequence joins TRBV2 and TRBJ2-5, with 7 bases lining up with TRBD1. CDR1 and CDR2 from the germline V gene are SNHLY and FYNNEI. This CDR3 has 12 amino acids. J gave up 7 bases and V 7 bases, and 6 bases lay outside the gene matches. CDR3 sequence: CASTADRRTQYF. CDR3 coding DNA: TGTGCCAGCACGGCGGACAGGAGGACCCAGTACTTC.

This clone was seen many times. A much larger clone differs by one base, so this may be a read error. Distinct nucleotide sequences in the sample also encode this CDR3. The CDR3 nucleotides are TGCAGTGCCGCCTCCGGCGACAGGGGATCCTACGAGCAGTACTTC. It codes for CSAASGDRGSYEQYF. V is TRBV20-1 and J is TRBJ2-7; the match to TRBD1 covers 8 bases. The CDR3 is 15 residues long. Unmatched junction bases numbered 11, after V lost 6 bases and J lost 1 base. Germline CDR1 DFQATT, CDR2 SNEGSKA (reference sequence).

The chain is built from TRBV2 and TRBJ2-2, with TRBD1 matching 7 bases. Germline V CDR1 and CDR2: SNHLY, FYNNEI. This CDR3 has 15 amino acids. V gave up 6 bases and J gave up 0 bases; unmatched junction bases: 4. The CDR3: CASRTGQANTGELFF. The CDR3 DNA follows: TGTGCCAGCAGGACTGGACAGGCGAACACCGGGGAGCTGTTTTTT. The full variable domain, its missing parts supplied by reference TRBV2 and TRBJ2-2, is EPEVTQTPSHQVTQMGQEVILRCVPISNHLYFYWYRQILGQKVEFLVSFYNNEISEKSEIFDDQFSVERPDGSNFTLKIRSTKLEDSAMYFCASRTGQANTGELFFGEGSRLTVL.

This clone was picked up many times. This rearrangement joins TRBV7-2 to TRBJ1-3, with D perhaps TRBD1 (6 bases). From germline, CDR1 is SGHTA and CDR2 FQGNSA. With 5 bases removed from V and 5 bases from J, the gap between germline ends came to 10 bases. The CDR3 contains 13 residues. Here the CDR3 reads CASSTTGRNTIYF. CDR3 nucleotides: TGTGCCAGCAGCACTACAGGGAGAAACACCATATATTTT.

This clone is judged medium-sized. The CDR3 region has the DNA TGTGCCAGCAGTCCTGGGAGGGCGTCCTACAATGAGCAGTTCTTC. Translating gives CASSPGRASYNEQFF. The V and J genes are TRBV12-3 or TRBV12-4 and TRBJ2-1, with TRBD2 identical over 7 bases. With 5 bases clipped from V and 1 base from J, the junction kept 5 bases outside the gene matches. The CDR3 loop spans 15 amino acids.

The gene calls are TRBV6-1 and TRBJ1-2; D remains ambiguous. The germline V gene has CDR1 MNHNS and CDR2 SASEGT. The V gene lost 3 bases and the J gene lost 0 bases, with 11 bases spanning the gap. The CDR3 runs to 15 residues. This CDR3 reads CASSDGAEANYGYTF. CDR3 DNA sequence: TGTGCCAGCAGTGACGGCGCGGAAGCTAACTATGGCTACACCTTC.

This sequence joins TRBV5-1 and TRBJ2-7; possible D gene TRBD1, 5 bases. The ends were cut back, 5 bases at V and 2 bases at J, with 11 bases in the middle. In germline, CDR1 is SGHRS, CDR2 YFSETQ. The CDR3 is 13 amino acids. CDR3 in DNA: TGCGCCAGCAGGGGTGACAGCACCTACGAGCAGTACTTC. Amino acids: CASRGDSTYEQYF.

This clone has only a few counts. The chain combines TRBV20-1 with TRBJ1-2; TRBD1 is a possible D gene (5 bases). The germline V gene encodes CDR1 DFQATT and CDR2 SNEGSKA (reference sequence). V lost 1 base, J lost 7 bases, and 13 bases lay in between. The CDR3 has 13 residues. The CDR3 is CSARGDSLSGYTF. The CDR3 DNA is TGCAGTGCTAGAGGGGACTCTTTATCTGGCTACACCTTC.

This clone was observed at least ten times. V is TRBV11-1 and J is TRBJ1-1; tentatively, D is TRBD1 (6 bases). Trimming took off 5 bases at V and 9 bases at J, with 25 bases between the two ends. The CDR3 runs to 16 residues. Looked up from germline, CDR1 is SGHAT and CDR2 is FQDESV (reference sequence). CDR3 protein: CASSAPHRDGTRKAFF. The CDR3 DNA reads as TGTGCCAGCAGCGCGCCTCACAGGGACGGTACCAGAAAAGCTTTCTTT.

This clone was found many times. The rearrangement joins TRBV20-1 to TRBJ2-1; tentatively, D is TRBD2 (6 bases). Germline CDR1 and CDR2: DFQATT and SNEGSKA (reference sequence). This CDR3 spans 14 amino acids. The V end lost 1 base, the J end lost 7 bases, and 14 bases lay between the germline ends. CDR3 region: CSARAGLLWNEQFF. The CDR3 DNA is TGCAGTGCTAGAGCGGGACTCCTCTGGAATGAGCAGTTCTTC.

This chain uses TRBV24-1 with TRBJ2-3; D assignment may be TRBD1 or TRBD2 (6 bases each). The CDR3 spans 13 residues. Germline V CDR1 and CDR2: KGHDR, SFDVKD. Trimming cost V 5 bases and J 4 bases, with 9 bases left between them. CDR3 in DNA: TGTGCCACCAGTGTAGGGGGGTCAGATACGCAGTATTTT. It encodes CATSVGGSDTQYF.

This clone has at least ten counts. V is TRBV4-1 and J is TRBJ2-1; 11 positions match TRBD2. CDR1 and CDR2 (germline): MGHRA, YSYEKL. The CDR3 consists of 17 residues. J was trimmed by 6 bases and V by 0 bases; bases with no gene match: 7. CDR3 sequence reads: CASSQEKELAGANEQFF. The CDR3 bases are TGCGCCAGCAGCCAAGAAAAGGAACTAGCGGGAGCCAATGAGCAGTTCTTC.

The chain uses TRBV30 and TRBJ1-2, with 7 bases identical to TRBD1. The germline V gene encodes CDR1 GTSNPN and CDR2 SVGIG (reference sequence). The CDR3 sequence is 13 residues long. V lost 5 bases and J lost 6; bases outside the gene matches: 9. The CDR3 spells CAWEPGGGNGYTF. CDR3 in DNA: TGTGCCTGGGAACCAGGGGGTGGTAATGGCTACACCTTC.

This chain joins TRBV28 and TRBJ2-1, with 7 nucleotides matching TRBD2. Trimming cost V 3 bases and J 0 bases; bases outside gene matches: 11. Germline V gene data show CDR1 as MDHEN and CDR2 as SYDVKM. The CDR3 spans 18 residues. Written as DNA, the CDR3 is TGTGCCAGCAGTTTTTTCGATCCAGCGGGATACTCCTACAATGAGCAGTTCTTC. It yields the protein CASSFFDPAGYSYNEQFF. The full variable domain, with the rest looked up from reference TRBV28 and TRBJ2-1, is DVKVTQSSRYLVKRTGEKVFLECVQDMDHENMFWYRQDPGLGLRLIYFSYDVKMKEKGDIPEGYSVSREKKERFSLILESASTNQTSMYLCASSFFDPAGYSYNEQFFGPGTRLTVL.

Sample share makes this clone medium-sized. This chain joins TRBV30 and TRBJ2-1; a possible D gene is TRBD2 (6 bases). V gave up 1 base and J gave up 4 bases, with 14 bases separating them. The CDR3 loop spans 15 amino acids. CDR1 is GTSNPN and CDR2 is SVGIG in the germline V gene (reference sequence). The CDR3 region is CAWSGISGFYNEQFF. The CDR3 DNA is TGTGCCTGGAGTGGTATTAGCGGATTTTACAATGAGCAGTTCTTC. Full variable domain (remainder filled in from reference TRBV30 and TRBJ2-1): SQTIHQWPATLVQPVGSPLSLECTVEGTSNPNLYWYRQAAGRGLQLLFYSVGIGQISSEVPQNLSASRPQDRQFILSSKKLLLSDSGFYLCAWSGISGFYNEQFFGPGTRLTVL.

This clone rates as medium-sized. This chain uses TRBV27 with TRBJ2-7; a weak D match, TRBD2 (6 bases). The CDR3 is 15 amino acids. V was cut by 4 bases and J by 3 bases, with 16 bases left in between. Germline V gives CDR1 MNHEY, CDR2 SMNVEV (reference sequence). The CDR3 protein is CASSSRNSGLYEQYF. Here the CDR3 DNA reads TGTGCCAGCAGTTCCCGGAATAGCGGACTCTACGAGCAGTACTTC.

The CDR3 loop is CASSSQGDTEAFF. In DNA form, the CDR3 reads TGTGCCAGCTCGTCTCAGGGGGACACTGAAGCTTTCTTT. This chain joins TRBV6-4 and TRBJ1-1, with TRBD1 matching 7 bases. The germline gives CDR1 MRHNA, CDR2 SNTAGT. Trimming removed 8 bases from V and 3 bases from J; junction bases left unmatched: 6. The CDR3 spans 13 residues.